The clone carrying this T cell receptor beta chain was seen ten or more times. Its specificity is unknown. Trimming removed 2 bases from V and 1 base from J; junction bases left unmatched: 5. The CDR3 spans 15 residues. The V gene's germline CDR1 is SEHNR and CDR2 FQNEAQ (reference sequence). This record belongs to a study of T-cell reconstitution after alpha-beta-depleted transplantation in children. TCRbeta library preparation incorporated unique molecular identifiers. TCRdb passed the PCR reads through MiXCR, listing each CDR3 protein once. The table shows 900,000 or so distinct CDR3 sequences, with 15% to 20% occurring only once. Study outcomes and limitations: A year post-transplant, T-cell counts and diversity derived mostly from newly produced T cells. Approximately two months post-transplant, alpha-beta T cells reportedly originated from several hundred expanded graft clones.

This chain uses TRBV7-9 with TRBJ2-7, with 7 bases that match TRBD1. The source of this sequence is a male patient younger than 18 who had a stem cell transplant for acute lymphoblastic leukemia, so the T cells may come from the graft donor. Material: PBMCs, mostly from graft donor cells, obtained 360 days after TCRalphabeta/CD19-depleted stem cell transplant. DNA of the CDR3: TGTGCCAGCAGCTTACTGACAGGGAAGTCCTACGAGCAGTACTTC. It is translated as CASSLLTGKSYEQYF.